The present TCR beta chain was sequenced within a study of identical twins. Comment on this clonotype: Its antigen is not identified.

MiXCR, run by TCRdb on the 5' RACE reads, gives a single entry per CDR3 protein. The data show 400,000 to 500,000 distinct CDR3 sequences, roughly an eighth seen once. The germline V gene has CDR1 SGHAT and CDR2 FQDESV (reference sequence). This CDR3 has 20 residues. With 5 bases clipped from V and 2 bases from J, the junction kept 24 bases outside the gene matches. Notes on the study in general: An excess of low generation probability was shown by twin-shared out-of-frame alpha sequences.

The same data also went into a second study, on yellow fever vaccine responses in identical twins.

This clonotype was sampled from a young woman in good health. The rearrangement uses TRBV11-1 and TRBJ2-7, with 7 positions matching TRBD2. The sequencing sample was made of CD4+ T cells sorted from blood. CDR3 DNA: TGTGCCAGCAGCGAGCCCCGGGTAGCGGGCTCTCACGTAAAGACCTACGAGCAGTACTTC. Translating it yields CASSEPRVAGSHVKTYEQYF.